The clone carrying this TCR beta chain has at least ten counts. No antigen is known for it. MiXCR, applied by TCRdb to the RT-PCR reads, yields one record per CDR3 protein. Of hundreds of thousands of distinct CDR3 sequences listed, about a sixth are singletons. V lost 6 bases and J lost 5; bases outside the gene matches: 6. CDR1 SGHRS and CDR2 YFSETQ come from the germline V gene. This CDR3 has 13 amino acids. This specimen belongs to a study of response to subunit inactivated influenza vaccine. Study results and caveats: The authors suggested that every seasonal influenza vaccination recruits few new T cells.

The sequenced sample was PBMCs from blood, obtained 11 to 12 days after vaccination. The source is a man aged 50-59 years who received an inactivated influenza vaccine. The chain recombines TRBV5-1 with TRBJ2-3; 7 bases are a match to TRBD2. The CDR3, as DNA: TGCGCCAGCAACTGGGGGGGGGAAGATACGCAGTATTTT. Translating it yields CASNWGGEDTQYF.